Listed below are T cell receptor beta chains from one sample, sequenced in a study of T cell responses to AZD1222 COVID-19 vaccine. Method: immunoSEQ multiplex PCR; TCRdb's copy keeps in-frame clones and lacks some. The data show approximately 140,000 clones, 93% seen once. The source material was peripheral blood, sampled on day 0 of AZD1222 vaccination. Receptors were obtained from an adult in good health. Both conserved end residues are part of each CDR3. Fields, in order: J gene, D gene, clone size, V gene, CDR3 DNA, CDR3 protein. A D gene is named only where the DNA matches it firmly. Expanded clones are given a class, and other clones once, few, many or no size at all.

J gene: TRBJ2-1
D gene: TRBD2
clone size: -
V gene: TRBV4-3
CDR3 DNA: TGCGCCAGCAGCCAAGAACGAGGTACGAGCGGGAGTGATGAGCAGTTCTTC
CDR3 protein: CASSQERGTSGSDEQFF

J gene: TRBJ2-3
D gene: -
clone size: once
V gene: TRBV9
CDR3 DNA: TGTGCCAGCAGCGACCTGATTGCGCAGTATTTT
CDR3 protein: CASSDLIAQYF

J gene: TRBJ2-3
D gene: -
clone size: -
V gene: TRBV9
CDR3 DNA: TGTGCCAGCAGCCCCCCATCCACAGATACGCAGTATTTT
CDR3 protein: CASSPPSTDTQYF

J gene: TRBJ1-5
D gene: TRBD1
clone size: -
V gene: TRBV30
CDR3 DNA: TGTGCCTGGAGTCCAGACAGGGTGAGCAATCAGCCCCAGCATTTT
CDR3 protein: CAWSPDRVSNQPQHF

J gene: TRBJ2-3
D gene: -
clone size: -
V gene: TRBV7-3
CDR3 DNA: TGTGCCAGCAGCCCACTGGGGGGCACAGATACGCAGTATTTT
CDR3 protein: CASSPLGGTDTQYF

J gene: TRBJ2-1
D gene: TRBD2
clone size: -
V gene: TRBV19
CDR3 DNA: TGTGCCAGTAGCCAGAGGGCTAGCGGGGGCTTGTACAATGAGCAGTTCTTC
CDR3 protein: CASSQRASGGLYNEQFF

J gene: TRBJ1-2
D gene: -
clone size: -
V gene: TRBV28
CDR3 DNA: TGTGCCAGTACTACCACAGGAACCACTGGTAACTATGGCTACACCTTC
CDR3 protein: CASTTTGTTGNYGYTF

J gene: TRBJ2-1
D gene: -
clone size: -
V gene: TRBV9
CDR3 DNA: TGTGCCAGCAGCGAGGGGTCTTTAAATGAGCAGTTCTTC
CDR3 protein: CASSEGSLNEQFF

J gene: TRBJ2-5
D gene: -
clone size: -
V gene: TRBV9
CDR3 DNA: TGTGCCAGCAGCGTGGCCGGGCGGTCCCTCCAAGAGACCCAGTACTTC
CDR3 protein: CASSVAGRSLQETQYF

J gene: TRBJ2-7
D gene: -
clone size: -
V gene: TRBV3-1/TRBV3-2
CDR3 DNA: TGTGCCAGCAGCCAAGGGCAGGTTGCCTACGAGCAGTACTTC
CDR3 protein: CASSQGQVAYEQYF

J gene: TRBJ2-7
D gene: -
clone size: -
V gene: TRBV20-1
CDR3 DNA: TGCAGTGCTAGCAGGGTCTACGAGCAGTACTTC
CDR3 protein: CSASRVYEQYF

J gene: TRBJ2-7
D gene: TRBD2
clone size: -
V gene: TRBV4-3
CDR3 DNA: TGCGCCAGCAGCCAAGAGATAGCGGGACCCTTCTACGAGCAGTACTTC
CDR3 protein: CASSQEIAGPFYEQYF

J gene: TRBJ2-5
D gene: -
clone size: -
V gene: TRBV13
CDR3 DNA: TGTGCCAGCAGCTTTCGGCCGCAAGAGACCCAGTACTTC
CDR3 protein: CASSFRPQETQYF

J gene: TRBJ1-5
D gene: TRBD1
clone size: -
V gene: TRBV18
CDR3 DNA: TGTGCCAGCTCACCGGGTGGGACAGGGACCCAGCCCCAGCATTTT
CDR3 protein: CASSPGGTGTQPQHF

J gene: TRBJ1-1
D gene: -
clone size: -
V gene: TRBV19
CDR3 DNA: TGTGCCAGTAGTATAGATCACCGGGGGAGAGTCACTGAAGCTTTCTTT
CDR3 protein: CASSIDHRGRVTEAFF

J gene: TRBJ1-2
D gene: TRBD1
clone size: -
V gene: TRBV6-2/TRBV6-3
CDR3 DNA: TGTGCCAGCAGCGAGGGACAGCTTAAGGGCTACACCTTC
CDR3 protein: CASSEGQLKGYTF

J gene: TRBJ1-1
D gene: -
clone size: -
V gene: TRBV6-5
CDR3 DNA: TGTGCCAGCAGTCTAGAGATCGGGTTAGTCGCTGAAGCTTTCTTT
CDR3 protein: CASSLEIGLVAEAFF

J gene: TRBJ1-1
D gene: -
clone size: -
V gene: TRBV11-2
CDR3 DNA: TGTGCCAGCAGCGGCCAACATTTACTCGACACTGAAGCTTTCTTT
CDR3 protein: CASSGQHLLDTEAFF

J gene: TRBJ1-4
D gene: -
clone size: -
V gene: TRBV27
CDR3 DNA: TGTGCCAGCAGTTTGTGGGGTACTAATGAAAAACTGTTTTTT
CDR3 protein: CASSLWGTNEKLFF

J gene: TRBJ1-2
D gene: TRBD1
clone size: -
V gene: TRBV5-6
CDR3 DNA: TGTGCCAGCAGCGACAGGGGGCTCGTTGGCTACACCTTC
CDR3 protein: CASSDRGLVGYTF

J gene: TRBJ2-7
D gene: -
clone size: -
V gene: TRBV2
CDR3 DNA: TGTGCCAGCAGTGATAAGGTTTTCTACGAGCAGTACTTC
CDR3 protein: CASSDKVFYEQYF

J gene: TRBJ1-2
D gene: TRBD1
clone size: -
V gene: TRBV6-1
CDR3 DNA: TGTGCCAGCAGTGGGGCCCCGGGACAGGGGGCGGGTGGCTACACCTTC
CDR3 protein: CASSGAPGQGAGGYTF

J gene: TRBJ2-7
D gene: -
clone size: -
V gene: TRBV4-3
CDR3 DNA: TGCGCCAGCAGCCAAGAGAGGGTCTCCTACGAGCAGTACTTC
CDR3 protein: CASSQERVSYEQYF

J gene: TRBJ2-5
D gene: -
clone size: -
V gene: TRBV2
CDR3 DNA: TGTGCCAGCAGTGAGCCGGGGACCCAGTACTTC
CDR3 protein: CASSEPGTQYF

J gene: TRBJ2-2
D gene: TRBD2
clone size: once
V gene: TRBV7-2
CDR3 DNA: TGTGCCAGCAGCTTAGTCGGGGGGGGCGCCGGGGAGCTGTTTTTT
CDR3 protein: CASSLVGGGAGELFF

J gene: TRBJ2-3
D gene: TRBD1
clone size: -
V gene: TRBV11-3
CDR3 DNA: TGTGCCAGCGGGACAGGGTTAACAGATACGCAGTATTTT
CDR3 protein: CASGTGLTDTQYF

J gene: TRBJ2-7
D gene: -
clone size: once
V gene: TRBV6-5
CDR3 DNA: TGTGCCAGCAGTACTGATTTTTCCTCCTACGAGCAGTACTTC
CDR3 protein: CASSTDFSSYEQYF

J gene: TRBJ2-3
D gene: -
clone size: once
V gene: TRBV7-7
CDR3 DNA: TGTGCCAGCAGCTTAGATGGGAGCACAGATACGCAGTATTTT
CDR3 protein: CASSLDGSTDTQYF

J gene: TRBJ1-1
D gene: -
clone size: once
V gene: TRBV6-5
CDR3 DNA: TGTGCCAGCAGTACGATCCTTACGAACACTGAAGCTTTCTTT
CDR3 protein: CASSTILTNTEAFF

J gene: TRBJ2-1
D gene: TRBD2
clone size: -
V gene: TRBV5-1
CDR3 DNA: TGCGCCAGCAGCTTAGGCGGGGGGGCCCACAATGAGCAGTTCTTC
CDR3 protein: CASSLGGGAHNEQFF

J gene: TRBJ1-5
D gene: -
clone size: -
V gene: TRBV9
CDR3 DNA: TGTGCCAGCAGTACAGGAATCCATAGCAATCAGCCCCAGCATTTT
CDR3 protein: CASSTGIHSNQPQHF

J gene: TRBJ2-2
D gene: -
clone size: -
V gene: TRBV7-2
CDR3 DNA: TGTGCCAGCAGCAGTCACTCGACAGGGAACACCGGGGAGCTGTTTTTT
CDR3 protein: CASSSHSTGNTGELFF

J gene: TRBJ1-4
D gene: -
clone size: many
V gene: TRBV4-2
CDR3 DNA: TGTGCCAGCAGCCAAGATATGGGACCTATCAATGAAAAACTGTTTTTT
CDR3 protein: CASSQDMGPINEKLFF

J gene: TRBJ2-5
D gene: TRBD1
clone size: -
V gene: TRBV6-5
CDR3 DNA: TGTGCCAGCATGGTCACGACAGGGCAAGAGACCCAGTACTTC
CDR3 protein: CASMVTTGQETQYF

J gene: TRBJ2-1
D gene: TRBD2
clone size: -
V gene: TRBV7-3
CDR3 DNA: TGTGCCAGCAGCTTAGGTTTAGCGGGAGTCTCCTACAATGAGCAGTTCTTC
CDR3 protein: CASSLGLAGVSYNEQFF

J gene: TRBJ1-2
D gene: TRBD1
clone size: -
V gene: TRBV15
CDR3 DNA: TGTGCCACCAGCAGAGATCTCATTAGACAGGGATATGGCTACACCTTC
CDR3 protein: CATSRDLIRQGYGYTF

J gene: TRBJ1-5
D gene: -
clone size: -
V gene: TRBV2
CDR3 DNA: TGTGCCAGCAGTGAATCGAGATCGGGCACCTGGTATCAGCCCCAGCATTTT
CDR3 protein: CASSESRSGTWYQPQHF

J gene: TRBJ2-7
D gene: -
clone size: -
V gene: TRBV18
CDR3 DNA: TGTGCCAGCTCACCGCCCACCAGCTCCGGGGTTAGGTCCTACGAGCAGTACTTC
CDR3 protein: CASSPPTSSGVRSYEQYF

J gene: TRBJ1-2
D gene: -
clone size: -
V gene: TRBV3-1/TRBV3-2
CDR3 DNA: TGTGCCAGCAGCCACGGGGGCGGCTATGGCTACACCTTC
CDR3 protein: CASSHGGGYGYTF

J gene: TRBJ2-3
D gene: -
clone size: -
V gene: TRBV5-1
CDR3 DNA: TGCGCCAGCAATGTCAACGCAGTTCTAGCAAGCACAGATACGCAGTATTTT
CDR3 protein: CASNVNAVLASTDTQYF

J gene: TRBJ2-1
D gene: TRBD2
clone size: -
V gene: TRBV2
CDR3 DNA: TGTGCCAGCAGCTTGAGGGGTCCGGGACTAGCGGGAGGTGAGCAGTTCTTC
CDR3 protein: CASSLRGPGLAGGEQFF

J gene: TRBJ1-1
D gene: -
clone size: -
V gene: TRBV7-9
CDR3 DNA: TGTGCCAGCAGCTTGCAAAGGAACACTGAAGCTTTCTTT
CDR3 protein: CASSLQRNTEAFF

J gene: TRBJ2-2
D gene: TRBD2
clone size: -
V gene: TRBV4-2
CDR3 DNA: TGTGCCAGCAGCCAAGATCCGCTAGCGGGAGAGAGGGGCGGGGAGCTGTTTTTT
CDR3 protein: CASSQDPLAGERGGELFF

J gene: TRBJ2-2
D gene: TRBD1
clone size: -
V gene: TRBV10-3
CDR3 DNA: TGTGCCATCAGTAAGGGGACAGGGGAGACCGGGGAGCTGTTTTTT
CDR3 protein: CAISKGTGETGELFF

J gene: TRBJ1-1
D gene: -
clone size: -
V gene: TRBV5-1
CDR3 DNA: TGCGCCAGCAGCTCTCATGGCGGCACTGAAGCTTTCTTT
CDR3 protein: CASSSHGGTEAFF

J gene: TRBJ1-1
D gene: -
clone size: -
V gene: TRBV19
CDR3 DNA: TGTGCCAGTAGTAAGTGGAACACTGAAGCTTTCTTT
CDR3 protein: CASSKWNTEAFF

J gene: TRBJ1-1
D gene: -
clone size: -
V gene: TRBV5-4
CDR3 DNA: TGTGCCAGCACCTCGCGAGGGGTGGTGGGGAACACTGAAGCTTTCTTT
CDR3 protein: CASTSRGVVGNTEAFF

J gene: TRBJ1-6
D gene: -
clone size: -
V gene: TRBV19
CDR3 DNA: TGTGCCAGCCAGGTTAGCTCCTATAATTCACCCCTCCACTTT
CDR3 protein: CASQVSSYNSPLHF

J gene: TRBJ1-2
D gene: -
clone size: -
V gene: TRBV19
CDR3 DNA: TGTGCCAGTAGTATCAGGGGACTCCCCGGCTATGGCTACACCTTC
CDR3 protein: CASSIRGLPGYGYTF

J gene: TRBJ1-1
D gene: -
clone size: -
V gene: TRBV10-3
CDR3 DNA: TGTGCCACCTTATCGGGGGGCGATGAAGCTTTCTTT
CDR3 protein: CATLSGGDEAFF

J gene: TRBJ1-1
D gene: -
clone size: -
V gene: TRBV7-2
CDR3 DNA: TGTGCCAGCAGCTTAGTTCCCTCGAGGAACACTGAAGCTTTCTTT
CDR3 protein: CASSLVPSRNTEAFF

J gene: TRBJ1-1
D gene: TRBD1
clone size: -
V gene: TRBV29-1
CDR3 DNA: TGCAGCGTTGGCTCCGGGACAGGGGTCACTGAAGCTTTCTTT
CDR3 protein: CSVGSGTGVTEAFF

J gene: TRBJ1-1
D gene: -
clone size: few
V gene: TRBV23-1
CDR3 DNA: TGCGCCAGCAGTCAATCTAGTCAAGGATTGGGGTACACTGAAGCTTTCTTT
CDR3 protein: CASSQSSQGLGYTEAFF

J gene: TRBJ1-4
D gene: -
clone size: -
V gene: TRBV20-1
CDR3 DNA: TGCAGTGCTAGTGGCCGGAGATCAACTAATGAAAAACTGTTTTTT
CDR3 protein: CSASGRRSTNEKLFF

J gene: TRBJ1-6
D gene: TRBD1
clone size: once
V gene: TRBV2
CDR3 DNA: TGTGCCAGCAACCGGGACAGCTATAATTCACCCCTCCACTTT
CDR3 protein: CASNRDSYNSPLHF

J gene: TRBJ2-5
D gene: -
clone size: -
V gene: TRBV5-6
CDR3 DNA: TGTGCCAGCAGACAGGGCGGTCTCCAAGAGACCCAGTACTTC
CDR3 protein: CASRQGGLQETQYF

J gene: TRBJ2-1
D gene: TRBD2
clone size: -
V gene: TRBV9
CDR3 DNA: TGTGCCAGCAGCGTGGGTAGCGGGAGTGCGAATGAGCAGTTCTTC
CDR3 protein: CASSVGSGSANEQFF

J gene: TRBJ1-5
D gene: TRBD1
clone size: -
V gene: TRBV19
CDR3 DNA: TGTGCCAGTACCCTAGGGGGGACAGCTCAGCCCCAGCATTTT
CDR3 protein: CASTLGGTAQPQHF

J gene: TRBJ1-2
D gene: TRBD1
clone size: -
V gene: TRBV2
CDR3 DNA: TGTGCCAGCAATAACGACAGGGGTAACTATGGCTACACCTTC
CDR3 protein: CASNNDRGNYGYTF